These 13 T cell receptor beta chains originate from one sample sequenced in a study of blood T cell repertoires in COVID-19. Method: immunoSEQ multiplex PCR; TCRdb's copy keeps in-frame clones and lacks some. Counted here are 120,000 to 150,000 clones, around four fifths occurring once; the ten biggest clones make up 35% to 45%. The sequenced sample was peripheral blood. The receptor source for this set is a human donor in a cohort sampled during active COVID-19.

This chain uses TRBV5-6 with TRBJ2-4; 7 positions agree with TRBD1. The ends lost 4 bases at V and 4 bases at J; junction bases unmatched: 5. Germline V lookup: CDR1 SGHDT, CDR2 YYEEEE. This CDR3 is 14 amino acids long. The CDR3 is CASSLQGSKNIQYF. The CDR3 DNA follows: TGTGCCAGCAGCCTACAGGGGTCTAAAAACATTCAGTACTTC.

V gene TRBV28 combines with J gene TRBJ1-5, with no clear D. Germline V gene data show CDR1 as MDHEN and CDR2 as SYDVKM. V was clipped by 7 bases and J by 7 bases, with 14 bases between them. The CDR3 runs 13 residues. For the CDR3, the DNA is TGTGCCAGCACCCCGGGGAATGAGCAGCCCCAGCATTTT. It encodes CASTPGNEQPQHF. The full variable domain, rest sourced from reference TRBV28 and TRBJ1-5, is DVKVTQSSRYLVKRTGEKVFLECVQDMDHENMFWYRQDPGLGLRLIYFSYDVKMKEKGDIPEGYSVSREKKERFSLILESASTNQTSMYLCASTPGNEQPQHFGDGTRLSIL.

This chain connects TRBV5-6 to TRBJ1-1; TRBD1 agrees at 7 bases. The CDR3 extends over 12 amino acids. Germline V gene data show CDR1 as SGHDT and CDR2 as YYEEEE. V was clipped by 4 bases and J by 11 bases; unmatched bases: 8. In nucleotides, the CDR3 is TGTGCCAGCAGCCAAACGACAGGGCGGGCTTTCTTT. It yields the protein CASSQTTGRAFF.

The CDR3: CASSKCPGGSNQPQHF. The CDR3 DNA sequence: TGTGCCAGCAGCAAATGCCCGGGAGGGAGCAATCAGCCCCAGCATTTT. This chain uses TRBV21-1 with TRBJ1-5. TRBV21-1 is a pseudogene segment. The CDR3 length is 16 residues.

This clone was detected only a few times. The chain has TRBV6-2 or TRBV6-3 and TRBJ1-5; no firm D call. Germline CDR1 is MNHEY and CDR2 is SVGEGT. The CDR3 extends over 15 amino acids. The V end lost 4 bases, the J end lost 5 bases, and 15 bases lay between the germline ends. In DNA, the CDR3 is TGTGCCAGCAGTTCTCCTGACATATTTTATCAGCCCCAGCATTTT. It is translated as CASSSPDIFYQPQHF.

This chain connects TRBV5-1 to TRBJ1-1; D is ambiguous. The germline V and J ends were trimmed by 7 bases and 3 bases, with 16 bases remaining between them. Per germline, CDR1 SGHRS and CDR2 YFSETQ. This CDR3 has 14 residues. The CDR3 loop reads CASLRDGRDTEAFF. DNA of the CDR3: TGCGCCAGCTTGAGAGATGGTCGCGACACTGAAGCTTTCTTT. Complete variable domain (other parts from reference TRBV5-1 and TRBJ1-1): KAGVTQTPRYLIKTRGQQVTLSCSPISGHRSVSWYQQTPGQGLQFLFEYFSETQRNKGNFPGRFSGRQFSNSRSEMNVSTLELGDSALYLCASLRDGRDTEAFFGQGTRLTVV.

Of note for this clone: An end of the junction does not agree with germline; a read error may underlie this. The V and J genes are TRBV30 and TRBJ1-6; D unresolved. Germline loops: CDR1 GTSNPN, CDR2 SVGIG (reference sequence). This CDR3 region has 12 residues. CDR3 DNA sequence: TGTGCCTGGAGGCCTACAGATTCCCCCCTCCACTTT. Its translation: CAWRPTDSPLHF.

The gene calls are TRBV6-5 and TRBJ1-2, with 10 nucleotides matching TRBD1. Germline CDR1 MNHEY, CDR2 SVGAGI. Trimming at V came to 6 bases and at J to 3 bases, leaving 1 base not matched to a gene. CDR3 size: 13 residues. CDR3 residues: CASRTGGYYGYTF. CDR3 bases: TGTGCCAGCAGGACAGGGGGCTACTATGGCTACACCTTC.

The chain uses TRBV5-1 and TRBJ2-5; 7 bases match TRBD1. The CDR3 totals 14 residues. CDR1 SGHRS and CDR2 YFSETQ come from the germline V gene. The J segment lost 4 bases and the V segment lost 4 bases, leaving 7 bases of the junction unmatched. CDR3 protein: CASSITGARETQYF. In DNA form, the CDR3 reads TGCGCCAGCAGCATTACAGGGGCCCGAGAGACCCAGTACTTC.

As to this clone: A much larger clone lies a single base off, so this may be a read error. V usage is TRBV4-3 and J usage is TRBJ2-1; 11 bases map to TRBD2. The CDR3 has 17 amino acids. In germline, CDR1 is LGHNA, CDR2 YSLEER. After removal of 1 base from V and 6 bases from J, the junction contained 8 bases not matched to a gene. Here the CDR3 DNA reads TGCGCCAGCAGCCAAGCTAGCGGGGGGCTGAAGGGCAATGAGCAGTTCTTC. Its translation: CASSQASGGLKGNEQFF.

Points on this clone: An end of the junction differs from the germline gene, which may be a read error. This rearrangement joins TRBV18 to TRBJ1-2; 11 positions match TRBD1. CDR1 KGHSH and CDR2 LQKENI come from the germline V gene. The CDR3 covers 14 residues. The CDR3 protein is CASSPDRGLGVGNF. CDR3 DNA sequence: TGTGCCAGCTCACCGGACAGGGGGCTGGGCGTTGGGAACTTC.

This clone came up a few times. The chain has TRBV28 and TRBJ2-3, with D unresolved. V dropped 2 bases and J dropped 4 bases, with 10 bases sitting between them. Per the germline V gene, CDR1 is MDHEN and CDR2 is SYDVKM. The CDR3 length is 14 residues. In nucleotides, the CDR3 is TGTGCCAGCAGTTTAGCTAGTGGCGCAGATACGCAGTATTTT. Protein: CASSLASGADTQYF. Combining the CDR3 with reference TRBV28 and TRBJ2-3 gives the whole variable domain DVKVTQSSRYLVKRTGEKVFLECVQDMDHENMFWYRQDPGLGLRLIYFSYDVKMKEKGDIPEGYSVSREKKERFSLILESASTNQTSMYLCASSLASGADTQYFGPGTRLTVL.

This clone appeared many times. The CDR3 sequence is CASSWAKVDNSPLHF. CDR3 nucleotides: TGTGCCAGCAGCTGGGCCAAAGTAGATAATTCACCCCTCCACTTT. The chain has TRBV7-2 and TRBJ1-6; D is uncertain. CDR1 and CDR2 from the germline V gene are SGHTA and FQGNSA. V lost 4 bases, J lost 5 bases, and 12 bases lay in between. CDR3 length: 15 residues.